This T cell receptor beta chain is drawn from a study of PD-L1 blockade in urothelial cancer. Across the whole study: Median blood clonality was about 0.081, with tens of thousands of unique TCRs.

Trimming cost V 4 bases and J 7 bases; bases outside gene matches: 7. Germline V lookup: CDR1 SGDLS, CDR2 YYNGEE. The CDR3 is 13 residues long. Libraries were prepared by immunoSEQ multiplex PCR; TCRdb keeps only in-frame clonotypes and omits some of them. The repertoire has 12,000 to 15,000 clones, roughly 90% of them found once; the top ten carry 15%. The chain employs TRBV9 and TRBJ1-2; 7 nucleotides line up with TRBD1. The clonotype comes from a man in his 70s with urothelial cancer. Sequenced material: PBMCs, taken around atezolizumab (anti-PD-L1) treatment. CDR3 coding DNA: TGTGCCAGCAGCCATACAGGGGCCAGTGGCTACACCTTC. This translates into CASSHTGASGYTF.